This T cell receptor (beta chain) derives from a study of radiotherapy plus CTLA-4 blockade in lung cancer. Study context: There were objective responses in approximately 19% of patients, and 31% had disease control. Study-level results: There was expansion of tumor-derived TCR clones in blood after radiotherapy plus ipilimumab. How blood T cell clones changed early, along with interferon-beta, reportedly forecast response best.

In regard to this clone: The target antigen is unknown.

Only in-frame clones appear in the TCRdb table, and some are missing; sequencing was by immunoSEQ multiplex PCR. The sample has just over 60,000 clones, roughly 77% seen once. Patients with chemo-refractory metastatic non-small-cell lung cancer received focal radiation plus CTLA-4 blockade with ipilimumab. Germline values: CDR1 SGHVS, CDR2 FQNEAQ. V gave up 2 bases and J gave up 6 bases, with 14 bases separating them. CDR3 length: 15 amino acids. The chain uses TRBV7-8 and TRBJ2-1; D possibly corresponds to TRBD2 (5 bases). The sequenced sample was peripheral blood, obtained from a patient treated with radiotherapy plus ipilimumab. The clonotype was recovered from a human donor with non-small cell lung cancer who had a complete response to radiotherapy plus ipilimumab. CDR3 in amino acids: CASSLRSRVVNEQFF. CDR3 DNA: TGTGCCAGCAGCTTACGTTCGCGGGTGGTCAATGAGCAGTTCTTC.